Listed here are 18 T cell receptor beta chains from one sample, sequenced in a study of T cells after posttransplantation cyclophosphamide. The repertoire was sequenced with immunoSEQ multiplex PCR; TCRdb's copy has only in-frame clones and lacks some. Of tens of thousands of clones in the sample, 93% were seen once. Sequenced input: PBMCs. All receptors come from a woman aged 25-40 years in good health and a related stem cell transplant donor.

The chain employs TRBV19 and TRBJ1-2; unclear D gene. The CDR3 is 14 amino acids. With 4 bases removed from V and 8 bases from J, the gap between germline ends came to 17 bases. The V gene's germline CDR1 is LNHDA and CDR2 SQIVND (reference sequence). The CDR3 protein is CASSTTPPGMGYTF. The CDR3 DNA is TGTGCCAGTAGTACTACCCCCCCAGGAATGGGCTACACCTTC.

The chain recombines TRBV18 with TRBJ1-1, with TRBD1 matching over 12 bases. CDR3 length equals 14 residues. CDR1 is KGHSH and CDR2 is LQKENI in the germline V gene. V trimming: 6 bases; J trimming: 4 bases; junction bases outside the gene matches: 3. DNA for the CDR3: TGTGCCAGCTCGCTGGGACAGGGGGCCACTGAAGCTTTCTTT. Translated: CASSLGQGATEAFF.

The chain has TRBV10-3 and TRBJ1-1; 7 bases are shared with TRBD1. The CDR3 is 16 residues long. The ends lost 6 bases at V and 0 bases at J; junction bases unmatched: 10. CDR1 and CDR2 (germline): ENHRY, SYGVKD. CDR3 in DNA: TGTGCCATCAGCCAACGACAGGGTAGGATGAACACTGAAGCTTTCTTT. Translated, it gives CAISQRQGRMNTEAFF.

V usage is TRBV11-3 and J usage is TRBJ2-7, with D unresolved. The germline V and J ends were trimmed by 4 bases and 6 bases, with 13 bases remaining between them. The CDR3 is 13 amino acids. Germline CDR1 is SGHNT and CDR2 is YENEEA. CDR3 sequence reads: CASSSRGNGEQYF. In DNA, the CDR3 is TGTGCCAGCAGCTCCCGTGGAAACGGCGAGCAGTACTTC.

The genes are TRBV7-9 and TRBJ2-7; D remains unclear. This CDR3 spans 16 amino acids. Germline V gene lookup returns CDR1 SEHNR and CDR2 FQNEAQ (reference sequence). V was cut by 1 base and J by 0 bases, with 13 bases left in between. For the CDR3, the DNA is TGTGCCAGCAGCTTAGAACCAGTTTTGAGCTCCTACGAGCAGTACTTC. This encodes CASSLEPVLSSYEQYF.

In DNA, the CDR3 is TGTGCCAGCAGATGGGGGGACAGGGACACCGGGGAGCTGTTTTTT. Its protein is CASRWGDRDTGELFF. The chain couples TRBV7-2 to TRBJ2-2, with 9 nucleotides matching TRBD1. V gave up 6 bases and J gave up 3 bases; unmatched junction bases: 5. The CDR3 is 15 residues long. Germline-derived CDR1 and CDR2 are SGHTA and FQGNSA.

This clone was observed once. Other DNA sequences in the sample encode the same CDR3. V and J are TRBV7-2 and TRBJ1-3, with D possibly TRBD1 on 5 matching bases. Trimming shortened V by 1 base and J by 4 bases, and 8 bases separated the two germline ends. CDR1 is SGHTA and CDR2 is FQGNSA in the germline V gene. The CDR3 extends over 14 amino acids. The DNA for the CDR3 is TGTGCCAGCAGCTTAGGGGGCTCCGGAAACACCATATATTTT. Its protein is CASSLGGSGNTIYF.

The V gene is TRBV19, the J gene TRBJ1-1, with 9 nucleotides matching TRBD1. J gave up 8 bases and V 3 bases, and 10 bases lay outside the gene matches. Germline CDR1 reads LNHDA; CDR2 reads SQIVND (reference sequence). The CDR3 consists of 15 residues. The CDR3 region is CASSIRDRDRLEAFF. The CDR3 region has the DNA TGTGCCAGTAGTATCCGGGACAGGGACCGACTGGAAGCTTTCTTT.

J is TRBJ2-2 and V is TRBV5-1; 7 nucleotides match TRBD1. CDR1 SGHRS and CDR2 YFSETQ come from the germline V gene. After removal of 4 bases from V and 5 bases from J, the junction contained 5 bases not matched to a gene. This CDR3 comprises 14 residues. This CDR3 reads CASSTHRGTGELFF. The DNA of the CDR3 is TGCGCCAGCAGCACACACAGGGGAACCGGGGAGCTGTTTTTT.

The chain employs TRBV28 and TRBJ1-1; 9 bases line up with TRBD1. This CDR3 contains 15 residues. V lost 9 bases and J lost 6; bases outside the gene matches: 14. Germline V gene sequence: CDR1 MDHEN, CDR2 SYDVKM. This CDR3 is CASPPTGQGLAEAFF. The DNA of the CDR3 is TGTGCCAGTCCCCCCACGGGACAGGGTTTGGCTGAAGCTTTCTTT.

The chain couples TRBV30 to TRBJ1-6, with D possibly being TRBD1 (5 bases). CDR1 and CDR2 (germline): GTSNPN, SVGIG (reference sequence). CDR3 length: 13 amino acids. The V and J ends lost 3 bases and 8 bases respectively, with 11 bases between them. In nucleotides, the CDR3 is TGTGCCTGGAGAGAGGGGAGGGATTCACCCCTCCACTTT. It yields the protein CAWREGRDSPLHF. The full variable domain, completed using reference TRBV30 and TRBJ1-6, is SQTIHQWPATLVQPVGSPLSLECTVEGTSNPNLYWYRQAAGRGLQLLFYSVGIGQISSEVPQNLSASRPQDRQFILSSKKLLLSDSGFYLCAWREGRDSPLHFGNGTRLTVT.

This chain links TRBV7-2 with TRBJ2-2; 7 positions agree with TRBD1. Germline V gives CDR1 SGHTA, CDR2 FQGNSA. V dropped 4 bases and J dropped 1; count of bases not matched to a gene: 3. CDR3 length: 15 residues. The CDR3 loop reads CASSSWTGNTGELFF. CDR3 sequence (DNA): TGTGCCAGCAGCTCATGGACAGGGAACACCGGGGAGCTGTTTTTT.

This sequence joins TRBV7-2 and TRBJ2-3; possibly TRBD1 or TRBD2 for D (6 bases each). Germline V gives CDR1 SGHTA, CDR2 FQGNSA. Trimming left V 4 bases short and J 7 bases short, with 27 bases between. The CDR3 extends over 18 amino acids. The CDR3 reads CASSYRRSLGGLEYTQYF. The CDR3 DNA reads as TGTGCCAGCAGCTACCGCCGGTCACTGGGGGGCCTGGAGTATACGCAGTATTTT.

By frequency in the sample, this clone is medium-sized. The same CDR3 is also encoded by other DNA sequences in this sample. The CDR3 DNA reads as TGTGCCAGCAGTTACTCGGATGGAGAGACCCAGTACTTC. Translated: CASSYSDGETQYF. This chain joins TRBV6-5 and TRBJ2-5; D remains unclear. Trimming removed 0 bases from V and 4 bases from J, with 6 bases in between. Germline CDR1 and CDR2: MNHEY and SVGAGI. The CDR3 extends over 13 amino acids.

This sequence joins TRBV7-2 and TRBJ2-5; D is perhaps TRBD1 (5 bases). V was pared by 1 base and J by 4 bases, with 10 bases between. The CDR3 runs 14 residues. From germline, CDR1 is SGHTA and CDR2 FQGNSA. CDR3 residues: CASSLGTLVETQYF. CDR3 DNA sequence: TGTGCCAGCAGCTTAGGGACACTCGTAGAGACCCAGTACTTC.

The chain has TRBV6-5 and TRBJ1-3, with D unclear. Between the trimmed V and J ends, which lost 5 bases and 0 bases, there was a span of 11 bases. From germline, CDR1 is MNHEY and CDR2 SVGAGI. This CDR3 comprises 15 residues. The CDR3 region has the DNA TGTGCCAGCAGTCGTGCAGGATACTCTGGAAACACCATATATTTT. Its protein is CASSRAGYSGNTIYF.

This CDR3 is CASSFPANTEAFF. Here the CDR3 DNA reads TGTGCCAGCAGCTTCCCCGCGAACACTGAAGCTTTCTTT. The V and J genes are TRBV7-9 and TRBJ1-1; D gene unclear. Trimming shortened V by 3 bases and J by 1 base, and 6 bases separated the two germline ends. CDR3 length equals 13 residues. The germline gives CDR1 SEHNR, CDR2 FQNEAQ (reference sequence). Combining the CDR3 with reference TRBV7-9 and TRBJ1-1 gives the whole variable domain DTGVSQNPRHKITKRGQNVTFRCDPISEHNRLYWYRQTLGQGPEFLTYFQNEAQLEKSRLLSDRFSAERPKGSFSTLEIQRTEQGDSAMYLCASSFPANTEAFFGQGTRLTVV.

This rearrangement joins TRBV29-1 to TRBJ2-5, with 8 positions matching TRBD1. The CDR3 is 12 amino acids. Germline V lookup: CDR1 SQVTM, CDR2 ANQGSEA. Losses at the gene ends were 5 bases for V and 3 bases for J; bases not matched to a gene: 2. In nucleotides, the CDR3 is TGCAGCGTTCGGACAGGGAAAGAGACCCAGTACTTC. Translation: CSVRTGKETQYF.